The 19 T cell receptor beta chains presented below share a single source sample, sequenced in a study of OX40 agonist ivuxolimab in advanced cancers. Assay used: immunoSEQ multiplex PCR; TCRdb lists only in-frame clones, some missing. The profile covers about 46,000 clones, with approximately 90% appearing a single time and 13% to 15% taken by the ten largest. This specimen was CD4+ or CD8+ T cells sorted from blood, taken in a trial of the OX40 agonist ivuxolimab. The receptor set was obtained from an adult with an advanced solid tumor such as melanoma, head and neck, liver or kidney cancer.

The chain is built from TRBV28 and TRBJ2-3; 14 bases are a match to TRBD2. V shed 5 bases and J 5 bases; nucleotides not matched to a gene: 12. The CDR3 is made up of 18 amino acids. The germline V gene encodes CDR1 MDHEN and CDR2 SYDVKM. The chain's CDR3 is CASSVPGLAGVFLDTQYF. In DNA, the CDR3 is TGTGCCAGCAGTGTCCCGGGACTAGCGGGAGTCTTCTTAGATACGCAGTATTTT.

This clone appeared a few times. The chain uses TRBV19 and TRBJ2-7; a possible D gene is TRBD1 (6 bases). The germline V gene has CDR1 LNHDA and CDR2 SQIVND (reference sequence). V was cut by 1 base and J by 2 bases, with 12 bases left in between. The CDR3 extends over 15 amino acids. The CDR3 here is CASSIGRGSAYEQYF. CDR3 bases: TGTGCCAGTAGTATAGGCAGGGGCTCCGCCTACGAGCAGTACTTC.

V usage is TRBV9 and J usage is TRBJ2-3; D is possibly TRBD2 (8 bases). There are 14 residues in the CDR3. Trimming removed 3 bases from V and 4 bases from J, with 12 bases in between. From germline, CDR1 is SGDLS and CDR2 YYNGEE. Written as DNA, the CDR3 is TGTGCCAGCAGCGCGGGAGGGGGCCCAGATACGCAGTATTTT. This codes for CASSAGGGPDTQYF.

V and J are TRBV18 and TRBJ1-3; no reliable D call. CDR3 size: 15 residues. The ends were cut back, 3 bases at V and 4 bases at J, with 13 bases in the middle. Germline lookup yields CDR1 KGHSH and CDR2 LQKENI. The CDR3 sequence is CASSPTVQSGNTIYF. As DNA, the CDR3 is TGTGCCAGCTCACCTACAGTGCAGTCGGGAAACACCATATATTTT. Looking up the rest from reference TRBV18 and TRBJ1-3 gives the full variable domain: NAGVMQNPRHLVRRRGQEARLRCSPMKGHSHVYWYRQLPEEGLKFMVYLQKENIIDESGMPKERFSAEFPKEGPSILRIQQVVRGDSAAYFCASSPTVQSGNTIYFGEGSWLTVV.

V gene TRBV14 combines with J gene TRBJ2-7, with D possibly TRBD1 on 5 matching bases. Germline loops: CDR1 SGHDN, CDR2 FVKESK. V lost 1 base to trimming and J lost 0 bases, with 19 bases between them. This CDR3 has 18 residues. Here the CDR3 reads CASSQGVVGQGSSYEQYF. As DNA, the CDR3 is TGTGCCAGCAGCCAAGGAGTTGTCGGGCAGGGCAGCTCCTACGAGCAGTACTTC.

A few counts support this clone. The rearrangement uses TRBV28 and TRBJ2-6; 8 nucleotides align to TRBD1. The CDR3 length is 15 residues. The germline V gene has CDR1 MDHEN and CDR2 SYDVKM. With 6 bases clipped from V and 1 base from J, the junction kept 2 bases outside the gene matches. The CDR3 here is CASRTGGSGANVLTF. The CDR3 DNA reads TGTGCCAGCAGAACAGGGGGATCTGGGGCCAACGTCCTGACTTTC.

Concerning this clone itself: The junction differs from germline at one of its ends, possibly a read error. This rearrangement joins TRBV30 to TRBJ2-1; 10 positions match TRBD2. Germline values: CDR1 GTSNPN, CDR2 SVGIG (reference sequence). The CDR3 has 14 residues. CDR3 sequence: CAWSELAGRHERFF. Here the CDR3 DNA reads TGTGCCTGGAGTGAACTAGCGGGAAGGCATGAGCGGTTCTTC. Full variable domain (remainder filled in from reference TRBV30 and TRBJ2-1): SQTIHQWPATLVQPVGSPLSLECTVEGTSNPNLYWYRQAAGRGLQLLFYSVGIGQISSEVPQNLSASRPQDRQFILSSKKLLLSDSGFYLCAWSELAGRHERFFGPGTRLTVL.

The table lists this clone with a few counts. V gene TRBV5-1 combines with J gene TRBJ2-7, with D perhaps TRBD1 or TRBD2 (5 bases each). V shed 7 bases and J shed 5 bases, with 16 bases lying between them. The germline CDR1 and CDR2 sequences are SGHRS and YFSETQ. The CDR3 consists of 13 residues. CDR3: CASGDVQGHEQYF. The DNA for the CDR3 is TGCGCCAGCGGGGACGTACAAGGCCACGAGCAGTACTTC.

V is TRBV19 and J is TRBJ2-3; 10 positions match TRBD2. The ends lost 5 bases at V and 0 bases at J; junction bases unmatched: 5. The germline V gene encodes CDR1 LNHDA and CDR2 SQIVND (reference sequence). The CDR3 has 16 residues. CDR3 loop: CASSARTSGSTDTQYF. The CDR3 DNA is TGTGCCAGTAGTGCCCGGACTAGCGGAAGCACAGATACGCAGTATTTT.

The gene calls are TRBV21-1 and TRBJ2-1; the D segment call TRBD1 is taken from the table without a DNA check. TRBV21-1 is noted as a pseudogene. This CDR3 region has 15 residues. In DNA form, the CDR3 reads TGTGCCAGCAGCCCACAGGGGCCCTCCTACAATGAGCAGTTCTTC. Its protein product is CASSPQGPSYNEQFF.

This chain uses TRBV2 with TRBJ1-2; 8 nucleotides agree with TRBD1. The CDR3 consists of 16 residues. Germline V gives CDR1 SNHLY, CDR2 FYNNEI. The junction had 13 bases not matched to a gene; V was cut back by 6 bases and J by 4 bases. The CDR3 loop is CASSKPGTGLLYGYTF. For the CDR3, the DNA is TGTGCCAGCAGCAAACCCGGGACAGGACTCCTCTATGGCTACACCTTC.

The rearrangement joins TRBV5-1 to TRBJ2-1, with D possibly called TRBD1 or TRBD2 (5 bases each). Germline-derived CDR1 and CDR2 are SGHRS and YFSETQ. The V and J ends lost 2 bases and 9 bases respectively, with 12 bases between them. This CDR3 has 13 amino acids. This CDR3 reads CASSFHGAGEQFF. The CDR3 nucleotides are TGCGCCAGCAGCTTTCATGGGGCGGGTGAGCAGTTCTTC.

V usage is TRBV7-3 and J usage is TRBJ2-2; the D is unclear. Germline values: CDR1 SGHTA, CDR2 FQGTGA. The CDR3 length is 14 residues. Trimming pared 2 bases from V and 5 bases from J, leaving 9 bases between. CDR3 DNA: TGTGCCAGCAGCTTAGGCCTAGAAACCGGGGAGCTGTTTTTT. Translation: CASSLGLETGELFF.

V and J are TRBV2 and TRBJ1-3; weak D call: TRBD1 (6 bases). Trimming took off 3 bases at V and 3 bases at J, with 9 bases between the two ends. Per the germline V gene, CDR1 is SNHLY and CDR2 is FYNNEI. The CDR3 is made up of 14 amino acids. The CDR3 is CASSDEGGGNTIYF. The CDR3 DNA sequence: TGTGCCAGCAGTGATGAAGGGGGTGGAAACACCATATATTTT.

The V call is TRBV27, the J call TRBJ2-2; 10 positions match TRBD2. Germline CDR1 is MNHEY and CDR2 is SMNVEV (reference sequence). The CDR3 has 15 amino acids. The V and J ends lost 4 bases and 9 bases, in that order; junction bases with no gene match: 8. CDR3 nucleotide sequence: TGTGCCAGCAGTTCAACTAGCGGGGCTCTCCGGGAGCTGTTTTTT. Its translation: CASSSTSGALRELFF.

The chain links TRBV11-2 to TRBJ1-1; D ambiguous. This CDR3 is 13 amino acids long. V was cut by 8 bases and J by 0 bases, with 10 bases left in between. Germline-derived CDR1 and CDR2 are SGHAT and FQNNGV. The DNA of the CDR3 is TGTGCCAGCGGCCGGGTCATGAACACTGAAGCTTTCTTT. Its protein product is CASGRVMNTEAFF.

V gene TRBV5-4 combines with J gene TRBJ2-5; D uncertain. V was shortened by 0 bases and J by 5 bases, with 8 bases between the two germline ends. The germline V gene has CDR1 SGHNT and CDR2 YYREEE (reference sequence). This CDR3 comprises 13 residues. CDR3 bases: TGTGCCAGCAGCTTGGGGCTGGTTGAGACCCAGTACTTC. It is translated as CASSLGLVETQYF.

V is TRBV2 and J is TRBJ2-5, with TRBD2 as a possible D gene (5 bases). The V gene lost 6 bases and the J gene lost 5 bases, with 16 bases spanning the gap. The CDR3 extends over 14 amino acids. The germline gives CDR1 SNHLY, CDR2 FYNNEI. The CDR3 nucleotides are TGTGCCAGCAGCGGGGTTCCTGGCCGGGAGACCCAGTACTTC. Encoded protein: CASSGVPGRETQYF. Filled out from reference TRBV2 and TRBJ2-5, the complete variable domain reads EPEVTQTPSHQVTQMGQEVILRCVPISNHLYFYWYRQILGQKVEFLVSFYNNEISEKSEIFDDQFSVERPDGSNFTLKIRSTKLEDSAMYFCASSGVPGRETQYFGPGTRLLVL.

The chain recombines TRBV18 with TRBJ1-1; D call uncertain. Germline V gene data show CDR1 as KGHSH and CDR2 as LQKENI. The CDR3 has 15 amino acids. V lost 3 bases and J lost 0, with 11 bases in between. CDR3 coding DNA: TGTGCCAGCTCACCGCATAAAGGAATGAACACTGAAGCTTTCTTT. Amino acids: CASSPHKGMNTEAFF.